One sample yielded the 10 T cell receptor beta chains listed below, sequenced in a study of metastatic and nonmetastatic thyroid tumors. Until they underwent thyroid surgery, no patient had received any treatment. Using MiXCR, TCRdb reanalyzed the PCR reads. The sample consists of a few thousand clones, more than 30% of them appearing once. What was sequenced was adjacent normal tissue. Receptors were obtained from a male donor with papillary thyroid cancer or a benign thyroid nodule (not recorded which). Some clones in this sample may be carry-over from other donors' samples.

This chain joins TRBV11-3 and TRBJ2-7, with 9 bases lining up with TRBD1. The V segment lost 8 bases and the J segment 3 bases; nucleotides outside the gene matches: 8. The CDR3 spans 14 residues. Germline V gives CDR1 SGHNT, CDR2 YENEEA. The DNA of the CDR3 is TGTGCCAGCTCGAGGGGGGGACAGGGCTACGAGCAGTACTTC. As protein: CASSRGGQGYEQYF.

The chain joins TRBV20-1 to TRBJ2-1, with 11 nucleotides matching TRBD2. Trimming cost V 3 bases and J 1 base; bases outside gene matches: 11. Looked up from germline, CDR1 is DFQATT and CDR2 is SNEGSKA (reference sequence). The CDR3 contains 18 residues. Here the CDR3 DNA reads TGCAGTGCTAGGACTAGCGGGATATTTGTGGAGTCCTACAATGAGCAGTTCTTC. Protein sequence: CSARTSGIFVESYNEQFF.

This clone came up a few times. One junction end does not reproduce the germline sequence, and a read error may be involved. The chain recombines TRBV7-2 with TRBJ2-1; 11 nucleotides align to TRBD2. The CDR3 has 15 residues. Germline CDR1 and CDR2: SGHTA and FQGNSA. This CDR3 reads CARSFSGRARQEQFF. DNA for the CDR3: TGTGCCAGAAGCTTTAGCGGGAGGGCGAGACAAGAGCAGTTCTTC.

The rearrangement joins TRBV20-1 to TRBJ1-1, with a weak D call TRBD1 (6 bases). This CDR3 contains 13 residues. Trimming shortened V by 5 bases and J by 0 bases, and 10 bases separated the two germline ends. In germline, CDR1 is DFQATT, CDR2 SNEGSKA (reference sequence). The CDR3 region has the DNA TGCAGTGCTCGGCGGGACATGAACACTGAAGCTTTCTTT. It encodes CSARRDMNTEAFF.

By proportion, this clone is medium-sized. Written as DNA, the CDR3 is TGTGCCAGCAGTTATCCATCACCCCTCCACTTT. Protein product: CASSYPSPLHF. The chain combines TRBV6-5 with TRBJ1-6; D is unresolved. Germline assignment: CDR1 MNHEY and CDR2 SVGAGI. The ends were cut back, 3 bases at V and 10 bases at J, with 4 bases in the middle. The CDR3 consists of 11 residues.

The CDR3 loop is CASSLERTSDEQFF. The CDR3 DNA sequence: TGTGCCAGCAGCTTGGAGAGGACTAGCGATGAGCAGTTCTTC. The chain couples TRBV5-5 to TRBJ2-1; the match to TRBD2 covers 9 bases. V was clipped by 0 bases and J by 8 bases; unmatched bases: 3. The germline CDR1 and CDR2 sequences are SGHKS and YYEKEE (reference sequence). The CDR3 is 14 residues long.

The DNA of the CDR3 is TGTGCCACCAGCGTTGACAGGTCCTTGGTGCAGTACTTC. It encodes CATSVDRSLVQYF. This chain joins TRBV15 and TRBJ2-7; the D gene is possibly TRBD1 (6 bases). Trimming stripped 5 bases from V and 9 bases from J, with 17 bases between. The CDR3 loop spans 13 amino acids. Germline V gives CDR1 LNHNV, CDR2 YYDKDF (reference sequence).

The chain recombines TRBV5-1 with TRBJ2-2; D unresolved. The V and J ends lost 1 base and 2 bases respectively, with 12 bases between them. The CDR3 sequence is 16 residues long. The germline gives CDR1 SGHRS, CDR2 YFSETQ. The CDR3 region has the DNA TGCGCCAGCAGCTTGCGATCTAGACCTAACACCGGGGAGCTGTTTTTT. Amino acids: CASSLRSRPNTGELFF. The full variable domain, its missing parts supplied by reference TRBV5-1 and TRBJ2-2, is KAGVTQTPRYLIKTRGQQVTLSCSPISGHRSVSWYQQTPGQGLQFLFEYFSETQRNKGNFPGRFSGRQFSNSRSEMNVSTLELGDSALYLCASSLRSRPNTGELFFGEGSRLTVL.

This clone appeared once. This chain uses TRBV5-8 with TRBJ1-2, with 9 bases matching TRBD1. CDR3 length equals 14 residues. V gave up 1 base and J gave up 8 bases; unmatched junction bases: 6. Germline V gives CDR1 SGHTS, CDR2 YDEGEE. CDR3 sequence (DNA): TGTGCCAGCAGCTTGATACAGGGGGCTGGGGGCTACACCTTC. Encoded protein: CASSLIQGAGGYTF.

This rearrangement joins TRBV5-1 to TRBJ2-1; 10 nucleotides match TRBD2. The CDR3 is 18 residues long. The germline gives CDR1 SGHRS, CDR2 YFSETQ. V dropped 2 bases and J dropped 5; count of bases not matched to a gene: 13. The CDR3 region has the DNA TGCGCCAGCAGCTTTCCTTCTAGCGGGAGTGGGGAGGACAATGAGCAGTTCTTC. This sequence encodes CASSFPSSGSGEDNEQFF.